This T cell receptor (beta chain) was retrieved from a study of blood T cells in healthy people across ages. Together with a sample-barcoded 5' primer, a J-beta primer mix was included in a second PCR lasting about 7 to 11 cycles. TCRdb fed the 5' RACE reads into MiXCR, producing one record per CDR3 protein. The data contain approximately 800,000 distinct CDR3 sequences, approximately 53% of them singletons. The CDR3 runs to 13 residues. Trimming took off 8 bases at V and 5 bases at J, with 16 bases between the two ends. From germline, CDR1 is MDHEN and CDR2 SYDVKM. The receptor was isolated from a man aged 35 to 55 in good health. The sequencing input was blood. The V call is TRBV28, the J call TRBJ2-7; possible D gene TRBD1, 5 bases. This chain's CDR3 is CASARERLNEQYF. The CDR3 DNA reads as TGTGCCAGCGCCAGGGAACGGTTGAACGAGCAGTACTTC.